The present T cell receptor beta chain was sequenced within a study of shared clonotypes between healthy human individuals. Libraries were prepared by immunoSEQ multiplex PCR; TCRdb keeps only in-frame clonotypes and omits some of them. The sample contains millions of clones, less than 95% of which appear only once. V was shortened by 0 bases and J by 0 bases, with 10 bases between the two germline ends. CDR3 length: 15 amino acids. CDR1 and CDR2 (germline): SGDLS, YYNGEE. On this clone: The same CDR3 also results from other DNA sequences found in this sample.

CD8 cells regarded as naive lacked CD45RO, were positively chosen for CCR7, and omitted terminally differentiated effector memory CD45RA+ cells. The chain uses TRBV9 and TRBJ2-7, with D possibly TRBD2 on 5 matching bases. This clonotype originated in a man in his late teens or twenties in good health. The sample was naive CD8+ T cells sorted from blood. Here the CDR3 reads CASSVAGGPSYEQYF. In nucleotides, the CDR3 is TGTGCCAGCAGCGTAGCCGGCGGGCCCTCCTACGAGCAGTACTTC.